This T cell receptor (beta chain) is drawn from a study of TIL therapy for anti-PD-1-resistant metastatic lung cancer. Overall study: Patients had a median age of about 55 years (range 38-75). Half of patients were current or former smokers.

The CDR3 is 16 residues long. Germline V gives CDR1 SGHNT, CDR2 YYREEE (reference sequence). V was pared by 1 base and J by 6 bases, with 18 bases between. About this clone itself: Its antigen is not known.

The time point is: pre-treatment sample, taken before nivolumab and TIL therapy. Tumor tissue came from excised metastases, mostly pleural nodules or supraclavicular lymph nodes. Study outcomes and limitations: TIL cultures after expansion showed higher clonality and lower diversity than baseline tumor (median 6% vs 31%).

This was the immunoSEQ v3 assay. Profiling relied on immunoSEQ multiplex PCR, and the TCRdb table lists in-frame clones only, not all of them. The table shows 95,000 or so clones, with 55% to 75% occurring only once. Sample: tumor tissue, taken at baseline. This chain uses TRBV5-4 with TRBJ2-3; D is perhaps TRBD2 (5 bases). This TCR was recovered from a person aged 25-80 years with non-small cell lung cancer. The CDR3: CASSLKEEALGDTQYF. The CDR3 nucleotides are TGTGCCAGCAGCTTGAAGGAGGAAGCCCTCGGGGATACGCAGTATTTT.